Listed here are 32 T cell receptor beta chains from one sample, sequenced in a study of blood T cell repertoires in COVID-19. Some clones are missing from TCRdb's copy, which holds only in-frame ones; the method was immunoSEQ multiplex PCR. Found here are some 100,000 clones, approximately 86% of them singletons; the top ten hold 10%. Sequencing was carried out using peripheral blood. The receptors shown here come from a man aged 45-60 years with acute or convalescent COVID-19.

The CDR3 spells CASSLTRRQGHTQYF. DNA of the CDR3: TGTGCCAGCAGCTTAACCCGACGGCAGGGCCATACGCAGTATTTT. This chain uses TRBV21-1 with TRBJ2-3; whether TRBD1, the table's D call, matches the DNA was not checked. TRBV21-1 is labeled a pseudogene. CDR3 length: 15 residues.

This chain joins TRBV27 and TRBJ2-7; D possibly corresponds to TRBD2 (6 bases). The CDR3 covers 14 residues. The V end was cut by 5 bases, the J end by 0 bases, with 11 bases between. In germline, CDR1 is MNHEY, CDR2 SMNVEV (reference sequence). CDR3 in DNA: TGTGCCAGCAGTCGGGCGGGGAGCTCCTACGAGCAGTACTTC. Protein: CASSRAGSSYEQYF.

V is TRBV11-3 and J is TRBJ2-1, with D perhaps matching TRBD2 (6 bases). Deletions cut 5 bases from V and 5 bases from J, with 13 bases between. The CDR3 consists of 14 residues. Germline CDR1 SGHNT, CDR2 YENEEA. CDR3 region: CASSPGTGNNEQFF. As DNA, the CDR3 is TGTGCCAGCAGCCCCGGGACTGGTAACAATGAGCAGTTCTTC.

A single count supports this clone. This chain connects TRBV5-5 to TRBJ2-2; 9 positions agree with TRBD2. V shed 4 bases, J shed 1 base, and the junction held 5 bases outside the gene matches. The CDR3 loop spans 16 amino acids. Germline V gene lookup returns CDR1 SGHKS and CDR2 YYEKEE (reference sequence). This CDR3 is CASSLRTSVNTGELFF. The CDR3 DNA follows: TGTGCCAGCAGCCTACGGACTAGCGTGAACACCGGGGAGCTGTTTTTT.

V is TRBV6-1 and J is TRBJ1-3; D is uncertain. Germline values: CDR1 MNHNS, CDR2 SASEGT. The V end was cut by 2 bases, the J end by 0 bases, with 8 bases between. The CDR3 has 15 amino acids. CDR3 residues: CASSERGDSGNTIYF. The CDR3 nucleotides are TGTGCCAGCAGTGAAAGAGGAGACTCTGGAAACACCATATATTTT.

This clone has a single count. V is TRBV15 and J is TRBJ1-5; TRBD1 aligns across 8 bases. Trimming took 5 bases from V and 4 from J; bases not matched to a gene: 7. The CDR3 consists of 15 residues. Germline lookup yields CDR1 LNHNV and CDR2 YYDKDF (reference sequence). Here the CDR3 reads CATSQGQVNNQPQHF. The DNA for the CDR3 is TGTGCCACCAGCCAGGGACAGGTTAATAATCAGCCCCAGCATTTT.

The DNA of the CDR3 is TGCAGCGTTCGGGGACAGGGACTTGGTGAGCAGTTCTTC. Its protein product is CSVRGQGLGEQFF. The rearrangement uses TRBV29-1 and TRBJ2-1; 9 bases align to TRBD1. Germline V gene data show CDR1 as SQVTM and CDR2 as ANQGSEA. V was clipped by 5 bases and J by 9 bases; unmatched bases: 8. The CDR3 totals 13 residues.

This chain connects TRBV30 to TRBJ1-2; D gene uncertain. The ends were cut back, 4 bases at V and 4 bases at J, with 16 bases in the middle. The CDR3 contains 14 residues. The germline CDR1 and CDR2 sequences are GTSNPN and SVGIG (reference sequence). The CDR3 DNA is TGTGCCTGGACCCCCGAAAGGGAGGTCTATGGCTACACCTTC. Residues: CAWTPEREVYGYTF.

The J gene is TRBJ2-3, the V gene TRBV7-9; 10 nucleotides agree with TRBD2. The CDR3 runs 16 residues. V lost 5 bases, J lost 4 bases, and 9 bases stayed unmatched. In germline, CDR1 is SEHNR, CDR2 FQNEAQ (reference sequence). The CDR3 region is CASSGGLAGASDTQYF. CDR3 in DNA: TGTGCCAGCAGCGGCGGGCTAGCGGGAGCCTCAGATACGCAGTATTTT.

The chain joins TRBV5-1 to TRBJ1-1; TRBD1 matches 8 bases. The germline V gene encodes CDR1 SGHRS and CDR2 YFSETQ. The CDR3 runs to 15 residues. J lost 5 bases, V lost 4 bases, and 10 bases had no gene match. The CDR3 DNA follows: TGCGCCAGCAGCGTGGACAGGGCGGATGGGACTGAAGCTTTCTTT. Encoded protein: CASSVDRADGTEAFF.

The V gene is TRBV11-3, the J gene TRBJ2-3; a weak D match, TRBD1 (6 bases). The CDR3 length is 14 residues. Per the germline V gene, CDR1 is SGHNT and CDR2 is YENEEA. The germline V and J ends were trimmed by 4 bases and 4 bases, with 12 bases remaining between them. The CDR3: CASSSTGFADTQYF. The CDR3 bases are TGTGCCAGCAGCTCAACAGGGTTTGCAGATACGCAGTATTTT.

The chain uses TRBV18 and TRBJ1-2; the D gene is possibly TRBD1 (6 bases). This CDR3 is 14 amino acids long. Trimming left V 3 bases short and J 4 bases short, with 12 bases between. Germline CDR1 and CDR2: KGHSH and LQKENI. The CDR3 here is CASSPNREGYGYTF. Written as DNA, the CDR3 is TGTGCCAGCTCACCGAACAGGGAGGGCTATGGCTACACCTTC. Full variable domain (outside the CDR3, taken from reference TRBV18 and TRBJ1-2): NAGVMQNPRHLVRRRGQEARLRCSPMKGHSHVYWYRQLPEEGLKFMVYLQKENIIDESGMPKERFSAEFPKEGPSILRIQQVVRGDSAAYFCASSPNREGYGYTFGSGTRLTVV.

DNA for the CDR3: TGTGCCAGTAGTATGCAACAGGGCGACAATCAGCCCCAGCATTTT. It codes for CASSMQQGDNQPQHF. This chain links TRBV19 with TRBJ1-5, with a possible D match to TRBD1 (6 bases). Germline V gene sequence: CDR1 LNHDA, CDR2 SQIVND (reference sequence). The CDR3 consists of 15 residues. V shed 3 bases and J shed 3 bases, with 12 bases lying between them.

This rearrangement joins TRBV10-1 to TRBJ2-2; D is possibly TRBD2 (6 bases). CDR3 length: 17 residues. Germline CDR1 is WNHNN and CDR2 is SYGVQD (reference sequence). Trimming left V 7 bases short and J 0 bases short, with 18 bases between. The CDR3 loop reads CASNPGRSGANTGELFF. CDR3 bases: TGCGCCAGCAACCCAGGACGATCGGGAGCGAACACCGGGGAGCTGTTTTTT.

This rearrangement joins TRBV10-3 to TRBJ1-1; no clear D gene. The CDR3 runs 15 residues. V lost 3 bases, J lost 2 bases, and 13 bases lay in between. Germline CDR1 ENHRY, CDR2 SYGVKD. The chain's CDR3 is CAISDLGRTNTEAFF. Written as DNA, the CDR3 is TGTGCCATCAGTGACCTCGGACGGACTAACACTGAAGCTTTCTTT.

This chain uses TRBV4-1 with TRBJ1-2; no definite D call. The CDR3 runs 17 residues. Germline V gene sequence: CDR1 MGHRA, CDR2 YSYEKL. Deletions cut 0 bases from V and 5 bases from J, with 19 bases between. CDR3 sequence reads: CASSQDTNAGEAYGYTF. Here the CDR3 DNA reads TGCGCCAGCAGCCAAGATACTAATGCGGGAGAGGCGTATGGCTACACCTTC.

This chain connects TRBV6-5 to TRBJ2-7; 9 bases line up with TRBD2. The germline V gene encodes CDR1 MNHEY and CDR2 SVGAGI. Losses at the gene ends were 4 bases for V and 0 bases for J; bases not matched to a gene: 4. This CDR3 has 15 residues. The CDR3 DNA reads TGTGCCAGCAGTTCCGGACTAGCGTACTCCTACGAGCAGTACTTC. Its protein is CASSSGLAYSYEQYF.

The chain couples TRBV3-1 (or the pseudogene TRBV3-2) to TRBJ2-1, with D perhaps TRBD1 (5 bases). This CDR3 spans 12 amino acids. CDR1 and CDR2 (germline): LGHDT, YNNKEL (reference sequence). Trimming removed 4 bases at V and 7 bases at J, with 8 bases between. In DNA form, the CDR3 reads TGTGCCAGCAGCCTCGCAGGGAATGAGCAGTTCTTC. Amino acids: CASSLAGNEQFF.

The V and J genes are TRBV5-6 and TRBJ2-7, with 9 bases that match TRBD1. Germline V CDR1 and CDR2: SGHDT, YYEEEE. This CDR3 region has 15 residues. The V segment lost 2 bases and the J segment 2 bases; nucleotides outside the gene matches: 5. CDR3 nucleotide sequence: TGTGCCAGCAGCTTCGGGACAGGGAATCCCTACGAGCAGTACTTC. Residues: CASSFGTGNPYEQYF.

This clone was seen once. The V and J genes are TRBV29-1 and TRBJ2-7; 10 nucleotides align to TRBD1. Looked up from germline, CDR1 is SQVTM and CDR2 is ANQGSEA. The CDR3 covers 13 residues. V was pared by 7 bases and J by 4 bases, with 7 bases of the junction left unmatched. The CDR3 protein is CSAARDRGYEQYF. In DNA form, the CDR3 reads TGCAGCGCTGCACGGGACAGGGGTTACGAGCAGTACTTC.

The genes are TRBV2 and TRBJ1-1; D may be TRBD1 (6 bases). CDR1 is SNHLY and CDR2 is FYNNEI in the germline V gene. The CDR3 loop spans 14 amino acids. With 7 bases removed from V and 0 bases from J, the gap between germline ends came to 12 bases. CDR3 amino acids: CASTAGGLNTEAFF. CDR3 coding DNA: TGTGCCAGCACCGCCGGGGGGCTGAACACTGAAGCTTTCTTT.

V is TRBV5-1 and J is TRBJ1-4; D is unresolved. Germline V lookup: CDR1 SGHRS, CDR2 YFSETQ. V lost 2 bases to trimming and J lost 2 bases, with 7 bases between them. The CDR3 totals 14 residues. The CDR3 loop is CASSFHGTNEKLFF. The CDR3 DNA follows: TGCGCCAGCAGCTTCCACGGTACTAATGAAAAACTGTTTTTT.

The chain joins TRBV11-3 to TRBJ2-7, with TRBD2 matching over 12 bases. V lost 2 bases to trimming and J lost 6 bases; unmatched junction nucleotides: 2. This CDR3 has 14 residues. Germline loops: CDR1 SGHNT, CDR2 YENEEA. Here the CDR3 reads CASSLSGLAGEQYF. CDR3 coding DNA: TGTGCCAGCAGCTTATCGGGACTAGCGGGCGAGCAGTACTTC. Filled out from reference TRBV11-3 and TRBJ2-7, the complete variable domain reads EAGVVQSPRYKIIEKKQPVAFWCNPISGHNTLYWYLQNLGQGPELLIRYENEEAVDDSQLPKDRFSAERLKGVDSTLKIQPAELGDSAVYLCASSLSGLAGEQYFGPGTRLTVT.

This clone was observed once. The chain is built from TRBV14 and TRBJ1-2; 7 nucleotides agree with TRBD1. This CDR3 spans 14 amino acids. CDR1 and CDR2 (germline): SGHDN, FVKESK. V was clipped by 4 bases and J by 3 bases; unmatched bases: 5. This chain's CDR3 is CASSPTGYDYGYTF. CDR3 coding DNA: TGTGCCAGCAGCCCGACAGGGTATGACTATGGCTACACCTTC.

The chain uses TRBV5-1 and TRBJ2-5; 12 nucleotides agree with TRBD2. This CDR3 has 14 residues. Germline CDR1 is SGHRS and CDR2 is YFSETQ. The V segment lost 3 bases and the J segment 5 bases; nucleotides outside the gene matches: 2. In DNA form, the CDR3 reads TGCGCCAGCAGCTGGGGACTAGCGGGTGAGACCCAGTACTTC. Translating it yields CASSWGLAGETQYF.

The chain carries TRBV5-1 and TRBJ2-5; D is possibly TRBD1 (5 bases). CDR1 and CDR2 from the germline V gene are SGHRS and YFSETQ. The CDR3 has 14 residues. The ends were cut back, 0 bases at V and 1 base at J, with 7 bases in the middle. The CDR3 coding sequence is TGCGCCAGCAGCTTGGGTGGGGCCCAAGAGACCCAGTACTTC. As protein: CASSLGGAQETQYF.

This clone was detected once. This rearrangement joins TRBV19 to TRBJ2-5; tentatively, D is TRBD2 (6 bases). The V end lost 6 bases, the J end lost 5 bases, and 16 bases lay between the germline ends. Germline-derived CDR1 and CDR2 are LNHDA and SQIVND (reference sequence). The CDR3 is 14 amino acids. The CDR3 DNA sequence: TGTGCCAGTAGCCCTCTCGGGGGTAAGGAGACCCAGTACTTC. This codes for CASSPLGGKETQYF.

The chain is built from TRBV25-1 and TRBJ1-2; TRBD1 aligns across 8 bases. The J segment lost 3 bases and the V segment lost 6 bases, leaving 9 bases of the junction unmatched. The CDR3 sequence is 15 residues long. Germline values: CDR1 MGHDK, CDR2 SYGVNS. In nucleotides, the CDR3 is TGTGCCAGCAGCCCCCGGACAGGGCGAGACTATGGCTACACCTTC. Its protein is CASSPRTGRDYGYTF.

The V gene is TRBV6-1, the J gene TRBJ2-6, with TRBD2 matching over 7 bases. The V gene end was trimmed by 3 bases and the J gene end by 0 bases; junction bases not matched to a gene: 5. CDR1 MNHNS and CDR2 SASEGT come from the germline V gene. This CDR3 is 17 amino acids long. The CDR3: CASSDGGSVSGANVLTF. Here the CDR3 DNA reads TGTGCCAGCAGTGACGGCGGGAGTGTCTCTGGGGCCAACGTCCTGACTTTC.

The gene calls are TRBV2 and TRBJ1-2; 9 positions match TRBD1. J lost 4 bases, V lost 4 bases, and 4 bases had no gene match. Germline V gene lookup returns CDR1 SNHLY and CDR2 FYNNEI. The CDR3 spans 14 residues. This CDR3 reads CASSGQGDFYGYTF. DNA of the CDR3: TGTGCCAGCAGTGGACAGGGGGACTTCTATGGCTACACCTTC.

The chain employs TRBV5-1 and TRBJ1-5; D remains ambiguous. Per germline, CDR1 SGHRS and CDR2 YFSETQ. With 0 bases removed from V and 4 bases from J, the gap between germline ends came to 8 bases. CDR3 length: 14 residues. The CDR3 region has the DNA TGCGCCAGCAGCTTGGGCGGCACGAATCAGCCCCAGCATTTT. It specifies CASSLGGTNQPQHF. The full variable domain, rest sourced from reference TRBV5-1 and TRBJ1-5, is KAGVTQTPRYLIKTRGQQVTLSCSPISGHRSVSWYQQTPGQGLQFLFEYFSETQRNKGNFPGRFSGRQFSNSRSEMNVSTLELGDSALYLCASSLGGTNQPQHFGDGTRLSIL.

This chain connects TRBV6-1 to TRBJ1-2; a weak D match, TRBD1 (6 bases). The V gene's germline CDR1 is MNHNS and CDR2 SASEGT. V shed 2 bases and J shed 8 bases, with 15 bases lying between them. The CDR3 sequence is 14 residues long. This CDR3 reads CASSEHRASSGYTF. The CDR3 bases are TGTGCCAGCAGTGAACACAGGGCCTCTTCGGGCTACACCTTC.